One and the same sample provided the 17 T cell receptor beta chains below, sequenced in a study of blood T cell repertoires in COVID-19. The method was immunoSEQ multiplex PCR; TCRdb's version includes in-frame clones alone and lacks a portion of them. This table holds 40,000 to 55,000 clones, roughly 82% found once. Sequences were obtained from peripheral blood. The receptors come from a human donor in a cohort sampled during active COVID-19.

This clone was found a few times. The J gene is TRBJ1-5, the V gene TRBV3-1 (or the pseudogene TRBV3-2); D is undetermined. V was trimmed by 0 bases and J by 6 bases, leaving 6 bases between them. Germline V gene lookup returns CDR1 LGHDT and CDR2 YNNKEL (reference sequence). The CDR3 has 13 residues. As DNA, the CDR3 is TGTGCCAGCAGCCAAGATCGGGGTCAGCCCCAGCATTTT. Encoded protein: CASSQDRGQPQHF.

This rearrangement joins TRBV28 to TRBJ2-7; 12 positions match TRBD2. Looked up from germline, CDR1 is MDHEN and CDR2 is SYDVKM. Trimming cost V 6 bases and J 3 bases; bases outside gene matches: 3. The CDR3 consists of 14 residues. The CDR3 DNA reads TGTGCCAGCAGCCTGGGACTAGCGGGCTACGAGCAGTACTTC. Protein: CASSLGLAGYEQYF.

This rearrangement joins TRBV14 to TRBJ2-5, with TRBD2 matching 10 bases. Losses at the gene ends were 4 bases for V and 5 bases for J; bases not matched to a gene: 7. CDR1 is SGHDN and CDR2 is FVKESK in the germline V gene. The CDR3 length is 15 residues. The CDR3 loop reads CASSPQASGSETQYF. CDR3 sequence (DNA): TGTGCCAGCAGCCCACAAGCTAGCGGGAGCGAGACCCAGTACTTC.

This chain links TRBV3-1 (or the pseudogene TRBV3-2) with TRBJ2-2; TRBD1 matches at 10 bases. This CDR3 is built from 17 residues. Looked up from germline, CDR1 is LGHDT and CDR2 is YNNKEL (reference sequence). J gave up 0 bases and V 6 bases, and 7 bases lay outside the gene matches. The CDR3, as DNA: TGTGCCAGCAGTCCCGGGACAGGGGTCGCGAACACCGGGGAGCTGTTTTTT. Translation: CASSPGTGVANTGELFF.

This clone was counted between two and nine times. The chain uses TRBV21-1 and TRBJ2-7; TRBD2 is the table's D call and was not checked against the DNA. TRBV21-1 corresponds to a pseudogene. This CDR3 comprises 12 residues. The CDR3 sequence is CASSISRGEQYF. CDR3 sequence (DNA): TGTGCCAGCAGCATTTCCAGAGGCGAGCAGTACTTC.

This chain joins TRBV14 and TRBJ1-3, with 7 bases that match TRBD1. The CDR3 sequence is 15 residues long. Germline loops: CDR1 SGHDN, CDR2 FVKESK. V shed 4 bases, J shed 0 bases, and the junction held 3 bases outside the gene matches. CDR3 amino acids: CASSPQGVSGNTIYF. The CDR3 region has the DNA TGTGCCAGCAGCCCGCAGGGGGTCTCTGGAAACACCATATATTTT.

The chain combines TRBV21-1 with TRBJ1-1. TRBV21-1 is shown as a pseudogene. The CDR3 is 17 amino acids. The CDR3 coding sequence is TGTGCCAGCAGCAAAGTTGGGCGGGACCCTAGGGACACTGAAGCTTTCTTT. Protein: CASSKVGRDPRDTEAFF.

The rearrangement links TRBV10-3 to TRBJ1-4; D not resolved. The CDR3 runs 13 residues. From germline, CDR1 is ENHRY and CDR2 SYGVKD. Trimming removed 2 bases at V and 5 bases at J, with 6 bases between. The CDR3 coding sequence is TGTGCCATCAGTGAGGGGGAGAATGAAAAACTGTTTTTT. Translation gives CAISEGENEKLFF.

The chain links TRBV10-1 to TRBJ2-7; TRBD2 aligns across 12 bases. V lost 4 bases to trimming and J lost 4 bases; unmatched junction nucleotides: 2. The CDR3 covers 14 residues. Germline values: CDR1 WNHNN, CDR2 SYGVQD (reference sequence). The chain's CDR3 is CASSAGLAGYEQYF. In DNA, the CDR3 is TGCGCCAGCAGTGCCGGACTAGCGGGGTACGAGCAGTACTTC.

The rearrangement links TRBV5-6 to TRBJ2-7, with TRBD2 identical over 11 bases. The CDR3 is 18 residues long. V trimming: 1 base; J trimming: 5 bases; junction bases outside the gene matches: 14. CDR1 is SGHDT, CDR2 YYEEEE, per germline. This CDR3 reads CASSLLSGTSGSRNEQYF. CDR3 nucleotide sequence: TGTGCCAGCAGCTTGTTGTCGGGGACTAGCGGTTCGAGAAACGAGCAGTACTTC. The complete variable domain, with remaining parts taken from reference TRBV5-6 and TRBJ2-7, reads DAGVTQSPTHLIKTRGQQVTLRCSPKSGHDTVSWYQQALGQGPQFIFQYYEEEERQRGNFPDRFSGHQFPNYSSELNVNALLLGDSALYLCASSLLSGTSGSRNEQYFGPGTRLTVT.

The V and J genes are TRBV14 and TRBJ2-3, with TRBD1 matching over 7 bases. V lost 6 bases and J lost 1; bases outside the gene matches: 4. This CDR3 comprises 14 residues. Germline values: CDR1 SGHDN, CDR2 FVKESK. The CDR3 reads CASRKTGRTDTQYF. The CDR3 nucleotides read TGTGCCAGCAGAAAGACAGGGCGCACAGATACGCAGTATTTT.

The chain has TRBV9 and TRBJ2-7; 10 bases agree with TRBD2. The J segment lost 4 bases and the V segment lost 3 bases, leaving 7 bases of the junction unmatched. CDR1 is SGDLS, CDR2 YYNGEE, per germline. The CDR3 extends over 15 amino acids. As DNA, the CDR3 is TGTGCCAGCAGCGCTTCAGCGGGAGGGCCATACGAGCAGTACTTC. It is translated as CASSASAGGPYEQYF.

A remark on this clone: Germline and junction disagree at one end, which may indicate a read error. This chain joins TRBV7-7 and TRBJ2-1; the D gene is possibly TRBD1 (6 bases). The CDR3 has 14 residues. The germline CDR1 and CDR2 sequences are SSHAT and FNYEAQ (reference sequence). CDR3 coding DNA: TGTGCTAGCAGCACCTACAGGGATGACAATGAGCAGTTCTTC. This gives the protein CASSTYRDDNEQFF.

This clone has a handful of counts. This chain uses TRBV7-8 with TRBJ2-5, with D perhaps TRBD2 (6 bases). V dropped 3 bases and J dropped 1 base, with 12 bases sitting between them. Germline-derived CDR1 and CDR2 are SGHVS and FQNEAQ. CDR3 length: 15 residues. The CDR3 spells CASSLGGLFQETQYF. The CDR3 DNA reads as TGTGCCAGCAGCTTGGGGGGACTGTTCCAAGAGACCCAGTACTTC. Based on the CDR3 plus reference TRBV7-8 and TRBJ2-5, the full variable domain is GAGVSQSPRYKVAKRGQDVALRCDPISGHVSLFWYQQALGQGPEFLTYFQNEAQLDKSGLPSDRFFAERPEGSVSTLKIQRTQQEDSAVYLCASSLGGLFQETQYFGPGTRLLVL.

The V call is TRBV27, the J call TRBJ2-5; TRBD2 aligns across 12 bases. The CDR3 is 15 residues long. CDR1 and CDR2 from the germline V gene are MNHEY and SMNVEV (reference sequence). The trim removed 10 bases at V and 4 bases at J, leaving 10 bases unmatched. CDR3 residues: CATQTLAGGAETQYF. CDR3 DNA sequence: TGTGCCACCCAGACCCTAGCGGGAGGGGCAGAGACCCAGTACTTC.

This clone was seen only a few times. The V call is TRBV7-2, the J call TRBJ1-4, with TRBD1 identical over 11 bases. Germline trimming cut 0 bases from V and 7 bases from J; bases unmatched to any gene: 4. This CDR3 has 16 amino acids. CDR1 is SGHTA and CDR2 is FQGNSA in the germline V gene. In nucleotides, the CDR3 is TGTGCCAGCAGCTTAGCCTCCGGGACAGGGGGTGAAAAACTGTTTTTT. Its translation: CASSLASGTGGEKLFF. Drawing the rest from reference TRBV7-2 and TRBJ1-4, the complete variable domain is GAGVSQSPSNKVTEKGKDVELRCDPISGHTALYWYRQSLGQGLEFLIYFQGNSAPDKSGLPSDRFSAERTGGSVSTLTIQRTQQEDSAVYLCASSLASGTGGEKLFFGSGTQLSVL.

DNA of the CDR3: TGCAGTGCTAGTTACACCTCTCCCTACGAGCAGTACTTC. Residues: CSASYTSPYEQYF. The chain has TRBV20-1 and TRBJ2-7; the D is unclear. Germline-derived CDR1 and CDR2 are DFQATT and SNEGSKA (reference sequence). Trimming stripped 3 bases from V and 2 bases from J, with 11 bases between. This CDR3 is built from 13 residues.